Following are 9 T cell receptor beta chains from one sample sequenced in a study of glioma-infiltrating T cells after dendritic cell vaccination. Data came from immunoSEQ multiplex PCR; TCRdb stores just in-frame clones and leaves some out. The sample yields under 100,000 clones, over 60% seen once. Sequencing was performed on blood, taken before dendritic cell vaccination. Every receptor here comes from a human donor with glioblastoma.

This rearrangement joins TRBV28 to TRBJ2-7; 9 bases align to TRBD2. This CDR3 has 15 amino acids. From germline, CDR1 is MDHEN and CDR2 SYDVKM. Trimming took 3 bases from V and 3 from J; bases not matched to a gene: 6. CDR3 nucleotide sequence: TGTGCCAGCAGTTTTTCTAGCGGGACCTTCTACGAGCAGTACTTC. Translated: CASSFSSGTFYEQYF. Supplemented by reference TRBV28 and TRBJ2-7, the full variable domain reads DVKVTQSSRYLVKRTGEKVFLECVQDMDHENMFWYRQDPGLGLRLIYFSYDVKMKEKGDIPEGYSVSREKKERFSLILESASTNQTSMYLCASSFSSGTFYEQYFGPGTRLTVT.

The rearrangement joins TRBV7-9 to TRBJ2-1; possibly TRBD2 for D (6 bases). This CDR3 is built from 15 residues. CDR1 and CDR2 from the germline V gene are SEHNR and FQNEAQ (reference sequence). The V end lost 5 bases, the J end lost 4 bases, and 15 bases lay between the germline ends. CDR3 loop: CASSPRGGLYNEQFF. CDR3 in DNA: TGTGCCAGCAGCCCCCGGGGAGGCCTATACAATGAGCAGTTCTTC.

This clone was observed once. DNA for the CDR3: TGTGCCAGCTCACCACCGCAAGCTACCCACTACGAGCAGTACTTC. Its protein is CASSPPQATHYEQYF. The rearrangement joins TRBV18 to TRBJ2-7; D not certain. The V gene's germline CDR1 is KGHSH and CDR2 LQKENI. The CDR3 contains 15 residues. V lost 0 bases and J 3 bases, leaving 12 bases between the germline ends.

The chain recombines TRBV10-3 with TRBJ2-1; 9 bases line up with TRBD2. J gave up 0 bases and V 4 bases, and 10 bases lay outside the gene matches. The germline V gene has CDR1 ENHRY and CDR2 SYGVKD. The CDR3 runs to 18 residues. DNA of the CDR3: TGTGCCATCAGTGGGGGAGCGGGAGGAGCTAGCTCCTACAATGAGCAGTTCTTC. This translates into CAISGGAGGASSYNEQFF.

V gene TRBV7-9 combines with J gene TRBJ1-2, with unresolved D. This CDR3 has 12 amino acids. Per germline, CDR1 SEHNR and CDR2 FQNEAQ (reference sequence). V lost 3 bases to trimming and J lost 3 bases, with 5 bases between them. In nucleotides, the CDR3 is TGTGCCAGCAGCTTCACTGACTATGGCTACACCTTC. Its protein product is CASSFTDYGYTF. Combining the CDR3 with reference TRBV7-9 and TRBJ1-2 gives the whole variable domain DTGVSQNPRHKITKRGQNVTFRCDPISEHNRLYWYRQTLGQGPEFLTYFQNEAQLEKSRLLSDRFSAERPKGSFSTLEIQRTEQGDSAMYLCASSFTDYGYTFGSGTRLTVV.

The genes are TRBV7-9 and TRBJ2-3; D gene unclear. The germline V gene encodes CDR1 SEHNR and CDR2 FQNEAQ (reference sequence). The CDR3 has 12 amino acids. The V end lost 10 bases, the J end lost 1 base, and 9 bases lay between the germline ends. As DNA, the CDR3 is TGTGCCACAACCGCAGGCACAGATACGCAGTATTTT. This codes for CATTAGTDTQYF. Looking up the rest from reference TRBV7-9 and TRBJ2-3 gives the full variable domain: DTGVSQNPRHKITKRGQNVTFRCDPISEHNRLYWYRQTLGQGPEFLTYFQNEAQLEKSRLLSDRFSAERPKGSFSTLEIQRTEQGDSAMYLCATTAGTDTQYFGPGTRLTVL.

This clone was observed a single time. The V and J genes are TRBV4-1 and TRBJ2-1; weak D call: TRBD2 (6 bases). Germline assignment: CDR1 MGHRA and CDR2 YSYEKL. This CDR3 region has 15 residues. Trimming cost V 3 bases and J 9 bases, with 18 bases left between them. In DNA, the CDR3 is TGCGCCAGCAGCCACCCCGGGGGACCGCCAGGTGAGCAGTTCTTC. This sequence encodes CASSHPGGPPGEQFF.

CDR3 in DNA: TGTGCCAGCTCACGAAGACAGGGGGACCCCCTAGAGCAGTACTTC. It is translated as CASSRRQGDPLEQYF. This sequence joins TRBV18 and TRBJ2-7; 9 bases are shared with TRBD1. The CDR3 extends over 15 amino acids. V gave up 4 bases and J gave up 7 bases; unmatched junction bases: 11. CDR1 and CDR2 from the germline V gene are KGHSH and LQKENI.

The V call is TRBV6-6, the J call TRBJ2-2; D is perhaps TRBD2 (6 bases). The CDR3 has 16 amino acids. Trimming shortened V by 2 bases and J by 5 bases, and 15 bases separated the two germline ends. Germline lookup yields CDR1 MNHNY and CDR2 SVGAGI (reference sequence). CDR3 region: CASSYPRGMGTGELFF. CDR3 DNA sequence: TGTGCCAGCAGTTACCCCCGGGGGATGGGTACCGGGGAGCTGTTTTTT.